Listed below are T cell receptor beta chains from one sample, sequenced in a study of T cell repertoires in cytomegalovirus infection. TCRdb redid the calling of the reads with MiXCR, one entry per CDR3 protein. The sample lists approximately 120,000 distinct CDR3 sequences; over 30% were seen once. The antigens these receptors bind are not known. Sequenced material: CD8+ T cells from cultured PBMCs, taken from culture after CMV antigen stimulation. These receptors were collected from a human donor in good health (CMV status not recorded). Some clones in this sample may be carry-over from other donors' samples. The conserved cysteine and the conserved F or W are not part of the CDR3 here. Each record gives: V gene, clone size, J gene, CDR3 protein. Expanded clones are given a class, and other clones once, few, many or no size at all.

TRBV10-3	medium-sized	TRBJ2-7	ATGGGGLDEQY
TRBV11-2	NA	TRBJ2-4	ASSDEFVGAKNIQY
TRBV20-1	NA	TRBJ1-2	SARWGGATDYGYT
TRBV15	many	TRBJ2-7	ATSRDTGNEQY
TRBV7-4	NA	TRBJ2-1	ASSLAIATCNEQF
TRBV9	NA	TRBJ1-3	ASSETRDTSGNTIY
TRBV7-6	few	TRBJ2-7	ASSLLQGGTYEQY
TRBV7-3	NA	TRBJ2-2	ASSDYSGELF
TRBV14	many	TRBJ1-2	ASSQEFGYGYT
TRBV27	NA	TRBJ2-5	ASSPPGGAGRFETQY
TRBV4-1	few	TRBJ1-4	ASSPGGEYEKLF
TRBV4-3	few	TRBJ1-2	ASSPTGGLNYGYT
TRBV5-8	many	TRBJ2-1	ASSPHRVSRYEQF
TRBV12-3/TRBV12-4	few	TRBJ1-2	ASKPGGASGYT
TRBV14	few	TRBJ2-3	ASSQDRLAGGDTQY
TRBV11-2	few	TRBJ1-1	ASSVIPVGTEPMNTEAF
TRBV24-1	few	TRBJ2-1	ATSDFAGVWAGDHSYNEQF
TRBV20-1	NA	TRBJ1-2	SAIQGDRYT
TRBV6-5	once	TRBJ1-5	ASRDGQGSNQPQH
TRBV28	NA	TRBJ2-1	ASSFLRERLGGAYNEQF
TRBV7-9	NA	TRBJ2-3	ASSTGHYTDTQY
TRBV4-1	NA	TRBJ1-6	ASSQGIRHNSPLH
TRBV9	NA	TRBJ1-2	ASSEADMNGYT
TRBV4-2	NA	TRBJ2-7	ASSQENSDYYEQY
TRBV6-5	NA	TRBJ2-7	ASRESRTGRNEQY
TRBV7-2	many	TRBJ1-4	ASSRTGSNEKLF
TRBV20-1	NA	TRBJ2-7	SATTGQGPSYEQY
TRBV19	NA	TRBJ2-7	ATGQGNEQY
TRBV12-3/TRBV12-4	NA	TRBJ1-1	VTRGGGTEAF
TRBV7-2	few	TRBJ2-2	ASSYGGGELF
TRBV7-9	NA	TRBJ1-3	ASSLERRLSGNTIY
TRBV5-4	NA	TRBJ1-2	ASSLVGGTGGSGYT
TRBV6-2/TRBV6-3	many	TRBJ2-4	ASSYVLAGISKNIQY
TRBV5-6	few	TRBJ2-1	ASSLGAGTATNEQF
TRBV3-1	few	TRBJ2-1	ASSQVSFDNEQF
TRBV5-1	NA	TRBJ2-7	ASSSGTSGGSSYEQY
TRBV7-9	NA	TRBJ2-5	ASSPRGGGSKETQY
TRBV7-4	NA	TRBJ1-4	ASSSYDLRGYNEKLF
TRBV6-6	once	TRBJ2-2	ASSQPPGELF
TRBV7-2	many	TRBJ2-7	ASSLVFDEQY
TRBV25-1	many	TRBJ1-1	ASSVGTGRTGTEAF
TRBV12-3/TRBV12-4	NA	TRBJ2-1	ASSFVSYNEQF
TRBV6-1	few	TRBJ2-6	ASSGTGMYGANVLT
TRBV27	few	TRBJ1-5	ASSPQGYSNQPQH
TRBV19	NA	TRBJ2-1	ASTSGTGYNEQF